The entry below gives a single T cell receptor (beta chain) sequence along with its context. The CDR3 sequence is 14 residues long. Trimming at V came to 10 bases and at J to 4 bases, leaving 11 bases not matched to a gene. Germline lookup yields CDR1 ENHRY and CDR2 SYGVKD. This entry is derived from a study of blood T cell repertoires in COVID-19. On the study more broadly: There were acute and convalescent COVID-19 samples, and they came from the United States, Italy and Spain.

Clones were sequenced by immunoSEQ multiplex PCR, and TCRdb holds only the in-frame ones, with some missing. There are about 300,000 clones in the sample; 70% to 90% occur only once, and less than 4.5% lies in the top ten. The sample taken for sequencing was PBMCs or T cells enriched from blood (not recorded which). This clonotype was sampled from a man in his thirties or forties who had recovered from COVID-19. The genes are TRBV10-3 and TRBJ2-7; 9 nucleotides align to TRBD1. The CDR3: CATTGDRARYEQYF. The CDR3 coding sequence is TGTGCCACGACCGGGGACAGGGCTCGGTACGAGCAGTACTTC.